Each of the 11 T cell receptor beta chains below was sequenced from the same sample in a study of T cells after posttransplantation cyclophosphamide (TCRdb year 2016). The protocol used for the library was the immunoSEQ multiplex PCR assay. What TCRdb holds here is the immuneACCESS table cut down to in-frame rearrangements. Part of the clones is not present; checked against another copy, under half of the missing clones reflect an unresolved V gene, and the others are unexplained. Here the sample has approximately 5,100 clones; around 55% occur a single time. 15% to 20% of the sample is held by the ten biggest clonotypes. Sample: memory CD8+ T cells sorted from blood. The receptors shown here come from a woman aged 60 to 75 in good health, CMV-negative, and a related stem cell transplant donor.

The chain is built from TRBV6-4 and TRBJ2-1; D remains ambiguous. CDR3 size: 16 residues. Germline V CDR1 and CDR2: MRHNA, SNTAGT. V was clipped by 3 bases and J by 0 bases, with 12 bases between them. The CDR3 DNA reads TGTGCCAGCAGTGAGTTTGGCGGAAGCTCCTACAATGAGCAGTTCTTC. Encoded protein: CASSEFGGSSYNEQFF.

CDR3 sequence reads: CASSSAGQGNGYTF. The CDR3 DNA follows: TGTGCCAGCAGCTCCGCGGGACAGGGAAATGGCTACACCTTC. The chain uses TRBV27 and TRBJ1-2; 9 bases agree with TRBD1. V lost 6 bases to trimming and J lost 6 bases; unmatched junction nucleotides: 8. CDR1 is MNHEY, CDR2 SMNVEV, per germline (reference sequence). CDR3 length: 14 amino acids.

This clone showed up just a few times. The rearrangement links TRBV27 to TRBJ2-1; 10 bases are shared with TRBD2. The CDR3 is made up of 14 amino acids. From germline, CDR1 is MNHEY and CDR2 SMNVEV (reference sequence). The V and J ends lost 2 bases and 7 bases, in that order; junction bases with no gene match: 2. CDR3 sequence reads: CASSLGTSVNEQFF. The CDR3 DNA reads as TGTGCCAGCAGTTTAGGGACTAGCGTGAATGAGCAGTTCTTC.

This clone has only a few counts. The CDR3 DNA reads TGTGCCAGCAGCTTATGGGGGGGTGGGCCAGATACGCAGTATTTT. It specifies CASSLWGGGPDTQYF. V usage is TRBV7-2 and J usage is TRBJ2-3; 7 nucleotides align to TRBD2. Germline V gives CDR1 SGHTA, CDR2 FQGNSA. The length of the CDR3 is 15 residues. The V gene end was trimmed by 2 bases and the J gene end by 4 bases; junction bases not matched to a gene: 6. The full variable domain, completed using reference TRBV7-2 and TRBJ2-3, is GAGVSQSPSNKVTEKGKDVELRCDPISGHTALYWYRQSLGQGLEFLIYFQGNSAPDKSGLPSDRFSAERTGGSVSTLTIQRTQQEDSAVYLCASSLWGGGPDTQYFGPGTRLTVL.

The chain has TRBV7-9 and TRBJ2-1, with a tentative D call TRBD2 (6 bases). The CDR3 spans 13 residues. Trimming shortened V by 2 bases and J by 8 bases, and 10 bases separated the two germline ends. Germline assignment: CDR1 SEHNR and CDR2 FQNEAQ (reference sequence). Here the CDR3 DNA reads TGTGCCAGCAGCTTAAAAGCGGGCGATGAGCAGTTCTTC. It is translated as CASSLKAGDEQFF.

The chain is built from TRBV7-9 and TRBJ2-7; 13 nucleotides match TRBD2. CDR1 is SEHNR and CDR2 is FQNEAQ in the germline V gene (reference sequence). V gave up 4 bases and J gave up 7 bases; unmatched junction bases: 10. The CDR3 length is 16 residues. This CDR3 is CASSSTGLAGEGEQYF. In DNA form, the CDR3 reads TGTGCCAGCAGCTCGACCGGACTAGCGGGAGAGGGGGAGCAGTACTTC.

This chain joins TRBV28 and TRBJ1-1; 7 nucleotides line up with TRBD1. The J segment lost 8 bases and the V segment lost 5 bases, leaving 11 bases of the junction unmatched. The CDR3 extends over 14 amino acids. CDR1 is MDHEN, CDR2 SYDVKM, per germline. CDR3 bases: TGTGCCAGCAGTCCCGGGACAGCCTGGGGGGAAGCTTTCTTT. Translation: CASSPGTAWGEAFF. Filled out from reference TRBV28 and TRBJ1-1, the complete variable domain reads DVKVTQSSRYLVKRTGEKVFLECVQDMDHENMFWYRQDPGLGLRLIYFSYDVKMKEKGDIPEGYSVSREKKERFSLILESASTNQTSMYLCASSPGTAWGEAFFGQGTRLTVV.

The rearrangement joins TRBV2 to TRBJ2-7; tentative D call: TRBD1 (5 bases). The CDR3 is made up of 11 amino acids. Germline V gives CDR1 SNHLY, CDR2 FYNNEI. Trimming stripped 5 bases from V and 3 bases from J, with 5 bases between. CDR3 nucleotides: TGTGCCAGCAGTCAGGGCTACGAGCAGTACTTC. This gives the protein CASSQGYEQYF.

This clone has more than one count but fewer than ten. CDR3 coding DNA: TGTGCCAGCAGTCCGACAAGTTTAGGCTACACCTTC. This gives the protein CASSPTSLGYTF. The V gene is TRBV6-5, the J gene TRBJ1-2; no clear D. The CDR3 covers 12 residues. CDR1 and CDR2 from the germline V gene are MNHEY and SVGAGI. V lost 5 bases, J lost 8 bases, and 12 bases lay in between.

The chain employs TRBV11-2 and TRBJ2-7; 8 bases map to TRBD1. The CDR3 runs 16 residues. Per the germline V gene, CDR1 is SGHAT and CDR2 is FQNNGV. The junction had 11 bases not matched to a gene; V was cut back by 4 bases and J by 3 bases. Here the CDR3 reads CASSSPPGQVNYEQYF. The CDR3 DNA follows: TGTGCCAGCAGCTCCCCACCGGGACAGGTAAACTACGAGCAGTACTTC.

The chain carries TRBV10-2 and TRBJ2-2; 7 nucleotides match TRBD2. Germline V CDR1 and CDR2: WSHSY, SAAADI. Unmatched junction bases numbered 8, after V lost 6 bases and J lost 4 bases. This CDR3 spans 15 amino acids. This chain's CDR3 is CASSLTREGTGELFF. For the CDR3, the DNA is TGCGCCAGCAGCCTGACTAGGGAGGGCACCGGGGAGCTGTTTTTT.